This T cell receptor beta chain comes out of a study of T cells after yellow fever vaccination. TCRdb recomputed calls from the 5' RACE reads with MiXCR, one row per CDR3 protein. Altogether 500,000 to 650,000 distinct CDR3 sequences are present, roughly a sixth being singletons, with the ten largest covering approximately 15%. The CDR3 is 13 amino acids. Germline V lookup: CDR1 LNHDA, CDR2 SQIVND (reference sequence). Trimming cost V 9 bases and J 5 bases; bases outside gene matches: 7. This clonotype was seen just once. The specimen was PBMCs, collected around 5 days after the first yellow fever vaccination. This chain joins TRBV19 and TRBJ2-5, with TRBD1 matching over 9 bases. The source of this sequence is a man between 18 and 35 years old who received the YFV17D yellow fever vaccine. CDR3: CASGQGRYETQYF. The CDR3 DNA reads TGTGCCAGCGGACAGGGGAGGTACGAGACCCAGTACTTC.